Described below is a single TCR beta chain sequence and its context. Treatment denoted: randomized to nivolumab then ipilimumab (arm A) or the reverse (arm B). Unmatched junction bases numbered 8, after V lost 4 bases and J lost 5 bases. This CDR3 region has 15 residues. The germline V gene encodes CDR1 SGHDT and CDR2 YYEEEE. These data are taken from a study of sequential checkpoint blockade in melanoma. Across the study: After both sequences, patients received maintenance nivolumab.

The data were produced by immunoSEQ multiplex PCR, yet TCRdb's version contains in-frame clones alone and is incomplete. Of under 14,000 clones in the sample, around 60% were seen once. The J gene is TRBJ2-4, the V gene TRBV5-6; TRBD1 aligns across 8 bases. This TCR was sampled from a human donor with melanoma. The sample in question was CD8+ T cells sorted from blood (inferred from file names), obtained from a patient given nivolumab and ipilimumab in sequence. CDR3 coding DNA: TGTGCCAGCAGCACCGGACAGGGACGGCAAAACATTCAGTACTTC. It is translated as CASSTGQGRQNIQYF.